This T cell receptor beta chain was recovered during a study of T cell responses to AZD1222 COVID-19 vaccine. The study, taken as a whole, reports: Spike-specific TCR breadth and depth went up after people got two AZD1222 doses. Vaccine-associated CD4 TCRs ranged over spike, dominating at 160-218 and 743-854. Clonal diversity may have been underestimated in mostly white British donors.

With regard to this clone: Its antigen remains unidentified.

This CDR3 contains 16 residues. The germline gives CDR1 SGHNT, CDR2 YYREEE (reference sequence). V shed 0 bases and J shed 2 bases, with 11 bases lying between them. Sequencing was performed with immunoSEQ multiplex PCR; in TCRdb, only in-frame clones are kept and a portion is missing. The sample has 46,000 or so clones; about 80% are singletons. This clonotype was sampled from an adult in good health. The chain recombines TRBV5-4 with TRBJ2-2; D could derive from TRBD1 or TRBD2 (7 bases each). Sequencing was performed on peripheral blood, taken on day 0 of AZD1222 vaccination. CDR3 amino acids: CASSLARGGNTGELFF. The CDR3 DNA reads TGTGCCAGCAGCTTGGCCAGGGGGGGTAACACCGGGGAGCTGTTTTTT.